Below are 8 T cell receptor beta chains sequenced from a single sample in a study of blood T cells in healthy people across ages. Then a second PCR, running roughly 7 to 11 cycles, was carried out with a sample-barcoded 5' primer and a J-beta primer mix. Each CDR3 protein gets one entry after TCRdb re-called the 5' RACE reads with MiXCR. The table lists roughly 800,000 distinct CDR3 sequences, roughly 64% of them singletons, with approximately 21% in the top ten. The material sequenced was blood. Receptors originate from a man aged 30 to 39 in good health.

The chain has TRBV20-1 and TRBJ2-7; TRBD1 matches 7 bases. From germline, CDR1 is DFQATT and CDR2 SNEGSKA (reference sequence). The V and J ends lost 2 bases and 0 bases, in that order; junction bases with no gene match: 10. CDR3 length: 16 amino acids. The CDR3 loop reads CSARSPLTGLSYEQYF. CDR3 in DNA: TGCAGTGCTAGATCCCCTTTGACAGGGCTCTCCTACGAGCAGTACTTC.

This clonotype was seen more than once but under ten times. This CDR3 reads CATPREDCSSGANVLTF. The CDR3 DNA reads TGCGCCACACCTAGGGAGGACTGTTCGTCTGGGGCCAACGTCCTGACTTTC. The chain links TRBV10-1 to TRBJ2-6, with TRBD2 as a possible D gene (6 bases). The CDR3 spans 17 residues. From germline, CDR1 is WNHNN and CDR2 SYGVQD (reference sequence). The V end was cut by 10 bases, the J end by 1 base, with 20 bases between.

Written as DNA, the CDR3 is TGTGCCAGCAGCCAAGACGTGGGAAGCAATCAGCCCCAGCATTTT. Encoded protein: CASSQDVGSNQPQHF. V is TRBV3-1 and J is TRBJ1-5; D is undetermined. This CDR3 comprises 15 residues. V dropped 0 bases and J dropped 1 base, with 7 bases sitting between them. Germline CDR1 and CDR2: LGHDT and YNNKEL (reference sequence). The entire variable domain, with the rest obtained from reference TRBV3-1 and TRBJ1-5, is as follows: DTAVSQTPKYLVTQMGNDKSIKCEQNLGHDTMYWYKQDSKKFLKIMFSYNNKELIINETVPNRFSPKSPDKAHLNLHINSLELGDSAVYFCASSQDVGSNQPQHFGDGTRLSIL.

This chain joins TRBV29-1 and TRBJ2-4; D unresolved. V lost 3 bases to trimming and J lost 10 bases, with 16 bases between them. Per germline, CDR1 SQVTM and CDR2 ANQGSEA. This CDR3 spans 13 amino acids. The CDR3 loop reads CSVEAVGIGIQYF. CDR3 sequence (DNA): TGCAGCGTTGAGGCGGTCGGAATTGGTATTCAGTACTTC.

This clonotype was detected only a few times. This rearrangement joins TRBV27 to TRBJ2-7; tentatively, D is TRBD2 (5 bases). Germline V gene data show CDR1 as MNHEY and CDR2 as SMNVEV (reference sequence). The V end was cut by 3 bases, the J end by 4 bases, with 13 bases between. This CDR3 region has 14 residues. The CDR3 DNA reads TGTGCCAGCAGTTTCGGCGCCGAGGGATACGAGCAGTACTTC. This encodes CASSFGAEGYEQYF.

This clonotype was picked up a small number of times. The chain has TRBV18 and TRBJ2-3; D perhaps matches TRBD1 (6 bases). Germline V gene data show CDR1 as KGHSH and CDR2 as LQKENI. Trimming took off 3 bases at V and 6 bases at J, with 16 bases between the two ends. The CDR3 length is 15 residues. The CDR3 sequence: CASSPSDRLGDTQYF. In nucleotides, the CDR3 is TGTGCCAGCTCACCCTCAGACAGGCTTGGTGATACGCAGTATTTT.

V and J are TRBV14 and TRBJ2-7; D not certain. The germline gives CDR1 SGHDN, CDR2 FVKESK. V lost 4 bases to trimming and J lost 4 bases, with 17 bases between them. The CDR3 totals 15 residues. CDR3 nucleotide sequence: TGTGCCAGCAGCCCAGCCGGGTCCCTAACTTACGAGCAGTACTTC. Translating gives CASSPAGSLTYEQYF.

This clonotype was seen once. The CDR3 is CASSSGGAGYEQFF. CDR3 DNA sequence: TGTGCCAGCAGTAGCGGGGGGGCCGGCTATGAGCAGTTCTTC. The chain is built from TRBV7-2 and TRBJ2-1; 11 bases line up with TRBD2. This CDR3 region has 14 residues. Trimming at V came to 6 bases and at J to 8 bases, leaving 6 bases not matched to a gene. CDR1 and CDR2 from the germline V gene are SGHTA and FQGNSA. Together with reference TRBV7-2 and TRBJ2-1, the CDR3 gives the full variable domain: GAGVSQSPSNKVTEKGKDVELRCDPISGHTALYWYRQSLGQGLEFLIYFQGNSAPDKSGLPSDRFSAERTGGSVSTLTIQRTQQEDSAVYLCASSSGGAGYEQFFGPGTRLTVL.